This TCR beta chain comes out of a study of vaccination and CD4 T cells after COVID-19. The ends were cut back, 7 bases at V and 5 bases at J, with 6 bases in the middle. Germline V gives CDR1 SEHNR, CDR2 FQNEAQ (reference sequence). The CDR3 has 11 amino acids. This sample's treatment: roughly 11-day PBMC culture with coronavirus spike peptide pools or control peptides (ViraFEST assay). In this sample, this clonotype turned up a few times. Its matching antigen is unknown. With the Oncomine TCR Beta short-read assay, DNA from cultured CD4+ T cells was sequenced. TCRdb reprocessed the PCR reads via MiXCR and lists one record per CDR3 protein. This table has roughly 20,000 distinct CDR3 sequences, around half appearing once.

The specimen comprised CD4+ T cells from blood, cultured in vitro, sampled before SARS-CoV-2 vaccination. J is TRBJ1-5 and V is TRBV7-9; D unresolved. The TCR comes from a human donor who had recovered from COVID-19. CDR3 nucleotides: TGTGCCAGCAAAGGGTATCAGCCCCAGCATTTT. It encodes CASKGYQPQHF.